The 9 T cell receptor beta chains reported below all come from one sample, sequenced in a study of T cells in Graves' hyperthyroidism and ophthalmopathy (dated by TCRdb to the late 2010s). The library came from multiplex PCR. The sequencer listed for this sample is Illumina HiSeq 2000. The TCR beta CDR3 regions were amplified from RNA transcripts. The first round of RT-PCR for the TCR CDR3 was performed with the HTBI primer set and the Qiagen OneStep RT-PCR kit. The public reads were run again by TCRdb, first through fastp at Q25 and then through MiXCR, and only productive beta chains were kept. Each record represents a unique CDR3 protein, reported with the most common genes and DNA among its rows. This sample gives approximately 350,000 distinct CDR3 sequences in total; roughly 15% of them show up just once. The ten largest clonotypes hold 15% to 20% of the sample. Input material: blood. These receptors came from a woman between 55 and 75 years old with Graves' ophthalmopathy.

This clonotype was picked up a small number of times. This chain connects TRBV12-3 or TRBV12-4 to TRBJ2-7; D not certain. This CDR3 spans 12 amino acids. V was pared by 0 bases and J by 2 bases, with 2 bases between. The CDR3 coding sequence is TGTGCCAGCAGTTTAGCGCCCTACGAGCAGTACTTC. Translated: CASSLAPYEQYF.

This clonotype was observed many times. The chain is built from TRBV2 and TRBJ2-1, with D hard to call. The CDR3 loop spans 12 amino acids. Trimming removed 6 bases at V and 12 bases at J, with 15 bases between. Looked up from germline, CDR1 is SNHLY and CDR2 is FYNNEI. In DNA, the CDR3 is TGTGCCAGCAGGTACCCGGGCCTAGGGCAGTTCTTC. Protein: CASRYPGLGQFF. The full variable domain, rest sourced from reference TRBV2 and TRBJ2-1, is EPEVTQTPSHQVTQMGQEVILRCVPISNHLYFYWYRQILGQKVEFLVSFYNNEISEKSEIFDDQFSVERPDGSNFTLKIRSTKLEDSAMYFCASRYPGLGQFFGPGTRLTVL.

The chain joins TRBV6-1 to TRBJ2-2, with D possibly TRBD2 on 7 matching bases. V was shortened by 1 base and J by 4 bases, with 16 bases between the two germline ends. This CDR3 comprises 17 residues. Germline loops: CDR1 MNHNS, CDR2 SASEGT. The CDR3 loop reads CASSEGRGGGLTGELFF. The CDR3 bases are TGTGCCAGCAGTGAAGGGCGAGGGGGGGGGCTCACCGGGGAGCTGTTTTTT.

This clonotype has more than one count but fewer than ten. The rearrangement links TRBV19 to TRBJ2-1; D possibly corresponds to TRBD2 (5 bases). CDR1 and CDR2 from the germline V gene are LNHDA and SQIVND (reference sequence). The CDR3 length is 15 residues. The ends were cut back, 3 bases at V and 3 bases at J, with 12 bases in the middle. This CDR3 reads CASSIVRARYNEQFF. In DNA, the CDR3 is TGTGCCAGTAGTATCGTGCGGGCTCGCTACAATGAGCAGTTCTTC.

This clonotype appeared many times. This CDR3 reads CASTPRGSGTYNEQFF. In DNA, the CDR3 is TGTGCCAGCACCCCTCGGGGGAGTGGCACCTACAATGAGCAGTTCTTC. This chain joins TRBV6-1 and TRBJ2-1; D possibly corresponds to TRBD2 (6 bases). V was clipped by 7 bases and J by 2 bases, with 18 bases between them. The CDR3 is 16 residues long. CDR1 MNHNS and CDR2 SASEGT come from the germline V gene.

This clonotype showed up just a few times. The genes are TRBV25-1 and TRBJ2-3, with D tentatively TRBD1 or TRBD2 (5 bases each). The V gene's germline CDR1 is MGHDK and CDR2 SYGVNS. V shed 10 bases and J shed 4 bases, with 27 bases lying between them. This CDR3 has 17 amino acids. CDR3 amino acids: CANSRDPPVVSPDTQYF. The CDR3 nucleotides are TGTGCCAACAGCCGGGACCCCCCCGTGGTTTCTCCAGATACGCAGTATTTT.

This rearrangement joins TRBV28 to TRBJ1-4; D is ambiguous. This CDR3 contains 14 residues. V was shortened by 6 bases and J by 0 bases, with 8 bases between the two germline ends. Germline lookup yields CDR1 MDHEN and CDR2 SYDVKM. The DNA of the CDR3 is TGTGCCAGCAGCCCACACGCAACTAATGAAAAACTGTTTTTT. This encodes CASSPHATNEKLFF. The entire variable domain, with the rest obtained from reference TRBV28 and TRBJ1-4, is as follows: DVKVTQSSRYLVKRTGEKVFLECVQDMDHENMFWYRQDPGLGLRLIYFSYDVKMKEKGDIPEGYSVSREKKERFSLILESASTNQTSMYLCASSPHATNEKLFFGSGTQLSVL.

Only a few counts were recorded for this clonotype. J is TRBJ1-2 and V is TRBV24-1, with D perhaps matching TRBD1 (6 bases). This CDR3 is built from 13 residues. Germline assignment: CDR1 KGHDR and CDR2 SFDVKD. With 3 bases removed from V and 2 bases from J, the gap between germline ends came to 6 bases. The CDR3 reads CATSDQGNYGYTF. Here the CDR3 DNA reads TGTGCCACCAGTGATCAGGGGAACTATGGCTACACCTTC.

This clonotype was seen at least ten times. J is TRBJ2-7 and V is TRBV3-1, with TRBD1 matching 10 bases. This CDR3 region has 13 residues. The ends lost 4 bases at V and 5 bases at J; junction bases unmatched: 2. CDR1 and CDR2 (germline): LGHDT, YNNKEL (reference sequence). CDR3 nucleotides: TGTGCCAGCAGCCCGACAGGGGGCGACGAGCAGTACTTC. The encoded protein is CASSPTGGDEQYF.